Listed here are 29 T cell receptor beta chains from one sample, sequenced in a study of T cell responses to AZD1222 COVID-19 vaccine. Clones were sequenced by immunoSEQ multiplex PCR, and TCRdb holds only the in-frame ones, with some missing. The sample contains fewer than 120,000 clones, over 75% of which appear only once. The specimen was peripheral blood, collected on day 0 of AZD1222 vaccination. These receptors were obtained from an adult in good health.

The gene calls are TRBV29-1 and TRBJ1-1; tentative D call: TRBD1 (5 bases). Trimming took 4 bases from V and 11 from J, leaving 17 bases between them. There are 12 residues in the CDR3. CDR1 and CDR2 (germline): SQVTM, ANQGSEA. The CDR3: CSVGQRGVDAFF. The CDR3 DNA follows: TGCAGCGTTGGACAGAGGGGTGTTGACGCTTTCTTT.

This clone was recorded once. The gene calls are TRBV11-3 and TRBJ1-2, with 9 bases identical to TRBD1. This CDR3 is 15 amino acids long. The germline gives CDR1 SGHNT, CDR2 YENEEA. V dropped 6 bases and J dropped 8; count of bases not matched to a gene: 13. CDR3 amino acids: CASRPSGQGNQGYTF. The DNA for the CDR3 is TGTGCCAGCAGACCGTCGGGACAGGGAAATCAAGGCTACACCTTC.

Here the CDR3 reads CASSPETGADNEKLFF. As DNA, the CDR3 is TGTGCCAGCAGCCCAGAGACGGGGGCCGATAATGAAAAACTGTTTTTT. The chain joins TRBV4-2 to TRBJ1-4, with D possibly matching TRBD1 (6 bases). V was cut by 4 bases and J by 4 bases, with 16 bases left in between. The CDR3 extends over 16 amino acids. Per germline, CDR1 LGHNA and CDR2 YNFKEQ.

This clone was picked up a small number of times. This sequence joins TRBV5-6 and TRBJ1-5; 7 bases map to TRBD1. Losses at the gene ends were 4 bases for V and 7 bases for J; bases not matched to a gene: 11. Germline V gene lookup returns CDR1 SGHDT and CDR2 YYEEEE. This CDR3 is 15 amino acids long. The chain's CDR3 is CASSKGQSGGQPQHF. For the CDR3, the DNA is TGTGCCAGCAGCAAGGGACAGTCCGGGGGGCAGCCCCAGCATTTT.

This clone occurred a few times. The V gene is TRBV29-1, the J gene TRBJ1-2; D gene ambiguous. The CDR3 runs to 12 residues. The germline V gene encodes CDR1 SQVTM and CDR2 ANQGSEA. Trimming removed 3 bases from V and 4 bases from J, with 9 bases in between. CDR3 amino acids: CSVDSPVYGYTF. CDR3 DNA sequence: TGCAGCGTTGACAGTCCCGTCTATGGCTACACCTTC.

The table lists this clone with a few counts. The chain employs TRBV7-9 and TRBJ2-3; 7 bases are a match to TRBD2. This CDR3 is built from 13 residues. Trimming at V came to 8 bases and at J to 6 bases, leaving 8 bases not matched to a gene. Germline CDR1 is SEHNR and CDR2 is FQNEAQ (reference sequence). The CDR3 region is CASRYAGGDTQYF. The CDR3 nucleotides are TGTGCCAGCCGATACGCCGGGGGGGATACGCAGTATTTT.

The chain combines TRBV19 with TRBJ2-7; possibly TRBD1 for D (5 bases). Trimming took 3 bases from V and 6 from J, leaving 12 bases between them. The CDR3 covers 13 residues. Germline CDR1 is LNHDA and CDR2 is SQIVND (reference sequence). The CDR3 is CASSMQGRSEQYF. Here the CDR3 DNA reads TGTGCCAGTAGTATGCAGGGAAGGTCCGAGCAGTACTTC.

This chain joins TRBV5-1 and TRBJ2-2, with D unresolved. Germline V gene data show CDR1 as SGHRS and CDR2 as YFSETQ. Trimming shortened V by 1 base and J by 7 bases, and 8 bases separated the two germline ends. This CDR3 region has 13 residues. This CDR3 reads CASSLYGDGELFF. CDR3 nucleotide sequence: TGCGCCAGCAGCTTGTACGGTGACGGGGAGCTGTTTTTT.

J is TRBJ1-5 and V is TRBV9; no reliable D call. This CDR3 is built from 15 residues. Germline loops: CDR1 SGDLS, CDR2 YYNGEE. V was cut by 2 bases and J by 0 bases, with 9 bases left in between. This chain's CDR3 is CASSVLVHSNQPQHF. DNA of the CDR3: TGTGCCAGCAGCGTTCTGGTTCATAGCAATCAGCCCCAGCATTTT.

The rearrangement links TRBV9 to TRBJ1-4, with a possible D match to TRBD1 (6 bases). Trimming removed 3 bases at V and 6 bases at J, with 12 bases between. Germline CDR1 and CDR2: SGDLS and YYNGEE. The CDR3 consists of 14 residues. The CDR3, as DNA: TGTGCCAGCAGCGACGGGACACCTGATGAAAAACTGTTTTTT. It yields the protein CASSDGTPDEKLFF.

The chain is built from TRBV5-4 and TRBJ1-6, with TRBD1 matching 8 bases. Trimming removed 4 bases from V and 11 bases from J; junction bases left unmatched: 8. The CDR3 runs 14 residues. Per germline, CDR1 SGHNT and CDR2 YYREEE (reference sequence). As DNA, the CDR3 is TGTGCCAGCAGCCGACAGGGGATCACTGCACCCCTCCACTTT. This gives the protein CASSRQGITAPLHF.

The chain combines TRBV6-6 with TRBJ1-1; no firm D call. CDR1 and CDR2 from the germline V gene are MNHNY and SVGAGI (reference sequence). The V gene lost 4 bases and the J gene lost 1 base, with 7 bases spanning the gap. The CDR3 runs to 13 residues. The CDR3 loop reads CASSSNANTEAFF. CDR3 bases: TGTGCCAGCAGTTCCAATGCGAACACTGAAGCTTTCTTT.

This CDR3 reads CASSAKETQYF. CDR3 coding DNA: TGTGCCAGCAGCGCGAAGGAGACCCAGTACTTC. The V gene is TRBV9, the J gene TRBJ2-5; D is uncertain. CDR3 length equals 11 residues. Germline V gene data show CDR1 as SGDLS and CDR2 as YYNGEE. V was pared by 3 bases and J by 5 bases, with 5 bases between.

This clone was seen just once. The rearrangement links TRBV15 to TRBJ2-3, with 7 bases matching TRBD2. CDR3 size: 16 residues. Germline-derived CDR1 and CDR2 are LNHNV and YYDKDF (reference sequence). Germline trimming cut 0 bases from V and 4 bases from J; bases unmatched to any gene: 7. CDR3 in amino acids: CATSRDRQGGPDTQYF. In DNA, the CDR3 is TGTGCCACCAGCAGAGATCGCCAGGGAGGGCCAGATACGCAGTATTTT.

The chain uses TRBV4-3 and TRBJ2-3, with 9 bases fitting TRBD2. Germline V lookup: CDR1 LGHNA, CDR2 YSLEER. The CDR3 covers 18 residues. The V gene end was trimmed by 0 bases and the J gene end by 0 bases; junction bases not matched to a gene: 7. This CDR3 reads CASSQEVRTSGSTDTQYF. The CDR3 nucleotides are TGCGCCAGCAGCCAAGAAGTGAGAACTAGCGGGAGCACAGATACGCAGTATTTT.

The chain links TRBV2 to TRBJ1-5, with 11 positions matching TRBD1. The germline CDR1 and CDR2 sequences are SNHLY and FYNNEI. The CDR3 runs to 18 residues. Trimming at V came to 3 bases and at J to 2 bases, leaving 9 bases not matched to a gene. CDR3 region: CASSDRRTGGRGNQPQHF. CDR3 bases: TGTGCCAGCAGTGATAGGCGGACAGGGGGCAGAGGCAATCAGCCCCAGCATTTT.

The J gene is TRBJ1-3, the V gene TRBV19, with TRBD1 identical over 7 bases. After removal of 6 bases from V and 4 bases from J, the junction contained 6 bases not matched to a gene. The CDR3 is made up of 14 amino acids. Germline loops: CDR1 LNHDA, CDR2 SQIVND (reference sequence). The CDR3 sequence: CASRPPGQGNTIYF. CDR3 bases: TGTGCCAGTAGACCGCCGGGACAGGGAAACACCATATATTTT.

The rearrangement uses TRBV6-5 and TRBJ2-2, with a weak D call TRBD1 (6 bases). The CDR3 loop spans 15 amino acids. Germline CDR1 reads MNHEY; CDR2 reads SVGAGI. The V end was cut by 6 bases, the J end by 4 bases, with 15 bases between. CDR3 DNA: TGTGCCAGCAGCTCGACAGGAATGGCCACCGGGGAGCTGTTTTTT. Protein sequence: CASSSTGMATGELFF.

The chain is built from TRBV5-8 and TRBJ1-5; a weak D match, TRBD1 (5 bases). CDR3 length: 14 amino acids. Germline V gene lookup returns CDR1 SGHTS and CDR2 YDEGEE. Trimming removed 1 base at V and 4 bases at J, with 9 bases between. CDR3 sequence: CASSLLQGNQPQHF. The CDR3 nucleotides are TGTGCCAGCAGCTTGTTGCAGGGTAATCAGCCCCAGCATTTT.

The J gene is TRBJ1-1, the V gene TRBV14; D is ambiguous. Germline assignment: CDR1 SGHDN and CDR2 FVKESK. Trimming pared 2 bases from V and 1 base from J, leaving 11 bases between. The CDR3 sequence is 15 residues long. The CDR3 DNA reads TGTGCCAGCAGCCAACTGCAGACGGGGAACACTGAAGCTTTCTTT. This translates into CASSQLQTGNTEAFF.

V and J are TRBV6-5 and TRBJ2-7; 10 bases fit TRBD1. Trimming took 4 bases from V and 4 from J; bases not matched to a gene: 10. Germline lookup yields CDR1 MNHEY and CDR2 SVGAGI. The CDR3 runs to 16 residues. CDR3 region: CASSSRGDRGRYEQYF. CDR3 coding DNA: TGTGCCAGCAGTTCTAGAGGGGACAGGGGACGATACGAGCAGTACTTC.

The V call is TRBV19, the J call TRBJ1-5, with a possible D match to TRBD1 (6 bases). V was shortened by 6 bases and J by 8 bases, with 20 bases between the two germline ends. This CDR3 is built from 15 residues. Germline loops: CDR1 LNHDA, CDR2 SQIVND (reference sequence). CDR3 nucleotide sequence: TGTGCCAGTAGCACCCCCGGACAGCCGCCCGAGCCCCAGCATTTT. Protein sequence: CASSTPGQPPEPQHF.

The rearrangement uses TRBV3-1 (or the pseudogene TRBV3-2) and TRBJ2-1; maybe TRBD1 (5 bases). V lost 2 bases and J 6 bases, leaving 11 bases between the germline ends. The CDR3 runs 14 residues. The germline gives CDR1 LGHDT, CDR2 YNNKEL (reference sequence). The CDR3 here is CASSQRAGPNEQFF. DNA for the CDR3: TGTGCCAGCAGCCAAAGGGCAGGGCCCAATGAGCAGTTCTTC.

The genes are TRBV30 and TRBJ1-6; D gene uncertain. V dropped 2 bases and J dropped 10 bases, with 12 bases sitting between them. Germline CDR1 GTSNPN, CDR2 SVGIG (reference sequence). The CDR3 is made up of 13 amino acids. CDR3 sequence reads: CAWSRSVNSPLHF. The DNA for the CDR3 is TGTGCCTGGAGTCGGTCGGTGAACTCACCCCTCCACTTT.

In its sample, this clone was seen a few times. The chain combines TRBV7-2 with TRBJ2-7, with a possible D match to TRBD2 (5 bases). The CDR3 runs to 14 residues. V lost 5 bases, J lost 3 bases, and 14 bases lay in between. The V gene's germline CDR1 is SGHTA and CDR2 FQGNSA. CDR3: CASSAFPGIYEQYF. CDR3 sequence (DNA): TGTGCCAGCAGCGCCTTTCCGGGGATCTACGAGCAGTACTTC.

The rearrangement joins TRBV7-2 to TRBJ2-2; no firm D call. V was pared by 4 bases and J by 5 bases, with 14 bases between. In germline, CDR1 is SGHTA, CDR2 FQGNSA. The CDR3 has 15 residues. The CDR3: CASSSRNVVTGELFF. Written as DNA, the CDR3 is TGTGCCAGCAGCTCCCGCAACGTAGTGACCGGGGAGCTGTTTTTT. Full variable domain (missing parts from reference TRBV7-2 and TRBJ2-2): GAGVSQSPSNKVTEKGKDVELRCDPISGHTALYWYRQSLGQGLEFLIYFQGNSAPDKSGLPSDRFSAERTGGSVSTLTIQRTQQEDSAVYLCASSSRNVVTGELFFGEGSRLTVL.

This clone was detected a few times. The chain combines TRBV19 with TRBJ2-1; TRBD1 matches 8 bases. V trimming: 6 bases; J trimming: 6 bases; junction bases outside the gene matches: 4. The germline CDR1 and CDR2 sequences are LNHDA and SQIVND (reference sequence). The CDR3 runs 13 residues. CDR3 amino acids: CASRGTGSNEQFF. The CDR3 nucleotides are TGTGCCAGTAGGGGGACAGGATCCAATGAGCAGTTCTTC.

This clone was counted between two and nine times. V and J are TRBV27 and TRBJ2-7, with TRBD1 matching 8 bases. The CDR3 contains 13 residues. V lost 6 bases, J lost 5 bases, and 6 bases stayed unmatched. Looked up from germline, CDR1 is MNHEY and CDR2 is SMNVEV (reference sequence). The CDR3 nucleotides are TGTGCCAGCAGAACGGACAGGGCTAACGAGCAGTACTTC. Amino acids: CASRTDRANEQYF.

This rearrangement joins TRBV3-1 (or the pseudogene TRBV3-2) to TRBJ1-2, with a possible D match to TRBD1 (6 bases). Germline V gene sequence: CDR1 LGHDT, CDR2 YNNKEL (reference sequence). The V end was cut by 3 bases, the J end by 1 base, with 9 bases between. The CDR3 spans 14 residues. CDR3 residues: CASSQGAFNYGYTF. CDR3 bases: TGTGCCAGCAGCCAGGGGGCCTTTAACTATGGCTACACCTTC.